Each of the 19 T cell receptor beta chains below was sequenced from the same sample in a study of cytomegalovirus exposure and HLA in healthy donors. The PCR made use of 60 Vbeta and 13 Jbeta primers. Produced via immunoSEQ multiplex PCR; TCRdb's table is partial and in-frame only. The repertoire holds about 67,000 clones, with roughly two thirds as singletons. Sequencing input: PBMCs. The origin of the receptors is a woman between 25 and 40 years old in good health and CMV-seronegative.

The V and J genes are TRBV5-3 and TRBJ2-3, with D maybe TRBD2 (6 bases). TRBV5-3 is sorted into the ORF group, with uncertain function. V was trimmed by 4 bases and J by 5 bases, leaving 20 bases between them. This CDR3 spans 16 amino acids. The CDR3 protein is CARSAPLAGQGDTQYF. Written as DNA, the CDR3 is TGTGCCAGAAGCGCCCCTCTTGCGGGGCAAGGAGATACGCAGTATTTT.

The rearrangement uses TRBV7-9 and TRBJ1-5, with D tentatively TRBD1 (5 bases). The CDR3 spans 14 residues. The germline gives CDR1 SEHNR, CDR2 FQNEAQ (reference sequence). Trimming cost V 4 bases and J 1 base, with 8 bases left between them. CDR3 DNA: TGTGCCAGCAGCTCCCGACAGAGCAATCAGCCCCAGCATTTT. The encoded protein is CASSSRQSNQPQHF.

The CDR3 region is CASSLASGGHNEQFF. CDR3 DNA: TGTGCCAGCAGCTTAGCTAGCGGGGGCCACAATGAGCAGTTCTTC. The rearrangement uses TRBV7-3 and TRBJ2-1; 10 nucleotides line up with TRBD2. V shed 2 bases, J shed 5 bases, and the junction held 3 bases outside the gene matches. The germline V gene has CDR1 SGHTA and CDR2 FQGTGA. The CDR3 runs 15 residues.

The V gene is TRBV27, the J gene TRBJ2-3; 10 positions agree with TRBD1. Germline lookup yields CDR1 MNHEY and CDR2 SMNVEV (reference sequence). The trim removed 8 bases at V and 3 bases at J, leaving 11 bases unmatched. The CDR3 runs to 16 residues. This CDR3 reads CASSILGQGETDTQYF. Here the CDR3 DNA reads TGTGCCAGCTCAATATTAGGACAGGGGGAGACAGATACGCAGTATTTT.

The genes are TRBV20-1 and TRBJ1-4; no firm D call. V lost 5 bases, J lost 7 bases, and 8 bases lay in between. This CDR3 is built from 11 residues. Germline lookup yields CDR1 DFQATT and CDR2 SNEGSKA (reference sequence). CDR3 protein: CSAQYLEKLFF. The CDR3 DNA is TGCAGTGCTCAGTATCTTGAAAAACTGTTTTTT.

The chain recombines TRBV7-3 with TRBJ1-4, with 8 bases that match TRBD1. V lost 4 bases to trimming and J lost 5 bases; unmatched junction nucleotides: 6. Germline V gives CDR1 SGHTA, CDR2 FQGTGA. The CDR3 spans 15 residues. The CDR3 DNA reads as TGTGCCAGCAGCTGGTCAGGGGGCGCGAATGAAAAACTGTTTTTT. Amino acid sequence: CASSWSGGANEKLFF.

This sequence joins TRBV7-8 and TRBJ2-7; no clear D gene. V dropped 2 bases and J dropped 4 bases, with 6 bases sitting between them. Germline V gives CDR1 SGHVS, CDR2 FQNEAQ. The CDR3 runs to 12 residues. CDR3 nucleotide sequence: TGTGCCAGCAGCTTATCCCTGTACGAGCAGTACTTC. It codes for CASSLSLYEQYF.

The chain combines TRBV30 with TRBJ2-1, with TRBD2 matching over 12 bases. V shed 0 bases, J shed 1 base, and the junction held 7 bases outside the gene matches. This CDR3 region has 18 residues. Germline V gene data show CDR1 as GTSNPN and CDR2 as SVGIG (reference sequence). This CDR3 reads CAWSVGLAGFRSYNEQFF. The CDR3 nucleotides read TGTGCCTGGAGTGTTGGACTAGCGGGGTTTCGTTCCTACAATGAGCAGTTCTTC.

CDR3 amino acids: CASSMLAGRSGNTIYF. CDR3 DNA sequence: TGTGCCAGTAGTATGTTGGCAGGCCGCTCTGGAAACACCATATATTTT. The J gene is TRBJ1-3, the V gene TRBV19; D is uncertain. The CDR3 is 16 amino acids. The germline CDR1 and CDR2 sequences are LNHDA and SQIVND (reference sequence). With 3 bases removed from V and 0 bases from J, the gap between germline ends came to 12 bases.

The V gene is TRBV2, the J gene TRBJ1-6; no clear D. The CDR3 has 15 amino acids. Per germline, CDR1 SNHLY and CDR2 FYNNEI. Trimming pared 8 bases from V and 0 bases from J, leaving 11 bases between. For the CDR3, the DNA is TGTGCCAGCCGCCCCCTCAGCTCCTATAATTCACCCCTCCACTTT. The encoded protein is CASRPLSSYNSPLHF.

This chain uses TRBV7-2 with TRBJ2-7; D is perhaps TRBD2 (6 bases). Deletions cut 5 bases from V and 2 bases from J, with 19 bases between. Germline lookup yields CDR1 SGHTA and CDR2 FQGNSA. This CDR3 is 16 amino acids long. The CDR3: CASSRLPSGGPYEQYF. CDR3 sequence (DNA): TGTGCCAGCAGCCGGCTTCCATCCGGGGGTCCCTACGAGCAGTACTTC.

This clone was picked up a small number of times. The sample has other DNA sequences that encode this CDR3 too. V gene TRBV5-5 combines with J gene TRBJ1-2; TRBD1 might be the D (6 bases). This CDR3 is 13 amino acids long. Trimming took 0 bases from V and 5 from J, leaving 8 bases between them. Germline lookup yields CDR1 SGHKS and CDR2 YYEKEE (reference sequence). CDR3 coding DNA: TGTGCCAGCAGCTTGGAACAGGGATATGGCTACACCTTC. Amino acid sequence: CASSLEQGYGYTF.

CDR3 region: CASSPTPGRMYEQYF. In DNA, the CDR3 is TGTGCCAGCAGTCCCACCCCTGGGAGAATGTACGAGCAGTACTTC. The rearrangement links TRBV27 to TRBJ2-7; a possible D gene is TRBD2 (5 bases). Germline values: CDR1 MNHEY, CDR2 SMNVEV (reference sequence). The CDR3 runs to 15 residues. V was cut by 5 bases and J by 4 bases, with 18 bases left in between.

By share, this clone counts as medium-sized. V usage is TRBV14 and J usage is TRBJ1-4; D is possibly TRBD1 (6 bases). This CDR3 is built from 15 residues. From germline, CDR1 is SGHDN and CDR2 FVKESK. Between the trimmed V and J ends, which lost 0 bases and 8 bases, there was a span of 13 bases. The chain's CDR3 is CASSQEGGPGEKLFF. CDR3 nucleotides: TGTGCCAGCAGCCAAGAGGGGGGGCCTGGAGAAAAACTGTTTTTT.

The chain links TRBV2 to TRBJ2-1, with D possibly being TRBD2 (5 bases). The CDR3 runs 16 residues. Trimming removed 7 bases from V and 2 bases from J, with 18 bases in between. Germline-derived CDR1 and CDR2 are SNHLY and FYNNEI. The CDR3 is CASIPAGNRAYNEQFF. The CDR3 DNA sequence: TGTGCCAGCATTCCCGCCGGGAACAGAGCCTACAATGAGCAGTTCTTC. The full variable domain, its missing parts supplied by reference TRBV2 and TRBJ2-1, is EPEVTQTPSHQVTQMGQEVILRCVPISNHLYFYWYRQILGQKVEFLVSFYNNEISEKSEIFDDQFSVERPDGSNFTLKIRSTKLEDSAMYFCASIPAGNRAYNEQFFGPGTRLTVL.

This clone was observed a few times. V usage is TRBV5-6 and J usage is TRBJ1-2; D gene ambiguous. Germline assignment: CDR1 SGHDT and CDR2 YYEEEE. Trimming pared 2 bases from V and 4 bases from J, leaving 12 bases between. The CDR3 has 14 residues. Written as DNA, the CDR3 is TGTGCCAGCAGCTTATGGGAGTCGATCTATGGCTACACCTTC. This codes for CASSLWESIYGYTF.

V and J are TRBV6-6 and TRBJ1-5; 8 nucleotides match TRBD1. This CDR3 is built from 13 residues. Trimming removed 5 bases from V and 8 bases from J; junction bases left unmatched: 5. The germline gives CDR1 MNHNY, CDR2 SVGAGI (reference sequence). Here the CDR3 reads CASSQGAGEPQHF. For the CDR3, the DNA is TGTGCCAGCAGTCAGGGGGCAGGGGAGCCCCAGCATTTT.

CDR3 amino acids: CASSHSRDQPQHF. The CDR3, as DNA: TGTGCCAGCAGCCACTCCAGGGATCAGCCCCAGCATTTT. The chain is built from TRBV14 and TRBJ1-5; D perhaps matches TRBD1 (5 bases). V lost 3 bases to trimming and J lost 5 bases, with 8 bases between them. The CDR3 runs 13 residues. Germline V gives CDR1 SGHDN, CDR2 FVKESK.

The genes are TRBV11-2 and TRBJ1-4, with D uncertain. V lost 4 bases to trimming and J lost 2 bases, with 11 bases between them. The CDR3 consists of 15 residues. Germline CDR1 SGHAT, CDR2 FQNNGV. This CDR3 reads CASSSSGGTNEKLFF. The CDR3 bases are TGTGCCAGCAGCTCCTCAGGAGGGACTAATGAAAAACTGTTTTTT.